Listed below are T cell receptor beta chains from one sample, sequenced in a study of T cells in Graves' hyperthyroidism and ophthalmopathy. Each CDR3 protein gets one entry after TCRdb re-called the multiplex PCR reads with MiXCR. Here the sample spans about 380,000 distinct CDR3 sequences, approximately 12% being singletons. The specimen was blood. These TCRs come from a man aged 30-40 years with Graves' hyperthyroidism that later progressed to Graves' ophthalmopathy. Each CDR3 is given with its conserved first and last residue. The D gene is left open where the match is weak. Only some rows state a clone size, as once, few, many or a class for expanded clones.

v_call	j_call	d_call	clone_size	cdr3_aa	cdr3_nt
TRBV7-9	TRBJ2-1	TRBD1	many	CASSLETGWAYNEQFF	TGTGCCAGCAGCTTAGAGACAGGGTGGGCCTACAATGAGCAGTTCTTC
TRBV7-2	TRBJ2-2	TRBD1	.	CASSGDGQGAVSRYSGELFF	TGTGCCAGCAGCGGAGACGGACAGGGGGCAGTCAGTAGATATTCCGGGGAGCTGTTTTTT
TRBV12-3/TRBV12-4	TRBJ1-5	TRBD1	.	CTSSLGDRGNQPQHF	TGTACCAGCAGTTTAGGGGACAGGGGGAATCAGCCCCAGCATTTT
TRBV5-4	TRBJ2-3	.	few	CASSFGASSTDTQYF	TGTGCCAGCAGCTTTGGCGCATCTAGCACAGATACGCAGTATTTT
TRBV7-9	TRBJ2-2	TRBD2	many	CASSPSRQRGGRSTGELFF	TGTGCCAGCAGCCCCTCACGCCAGCGGGGGGGCAGAAGTACCGGGGAGCTGTTTTTT
TRBV10-3	TRBJ2-5	.	few	CAMQERAEGTQYF	TGTGCCATGCAGGAGAGGGCGGAAGGGACCCAGTACTTC
TRBV30	TRBJ1-6	.	.	CAWRLGSNSPLHF	TGTGCCTGGAGGCTAGGTTCCAATTCACCCCTCCACTTT
TRBV28	TRBJ1-2	.	many	CASSLNRLYGYTF	TGTGCCAGCAGTTTAAACAGGCTCTATGGCTACACCTTC
TRBV19	TRBJ2-1	.	few	CASSIGGIYNEQFF	TGTGCCAGTAGTATCGGGGGCATCTACAATGAGCAGTTCTTC
TRBV7-9	TRBJ2-2	.	many	CASSLRGDAGELFF	TGTGCCAGCAGCTTAAGGGGGGACGCCGGGGAGCTGTTTTTT
TRBV19	TRBJ1-2	.	few	CASSLRQLDGYTF	TGTGCCAGTAGTTTACGACAGCTGGATGGCTACACCTTC
TRBV7-9	TRBJ2-7	.	few	CASSSDELESNYEQYF	TGTGCCAGCAGCTCAGATGAGCTGGAAAGTAACTACGAGCAGTACTTC
TRBV29-1	TRBJ1-2	TRBD1	.	CSVPGTGGGYTF	TGCAGCGTTCCCGGGACAGGGGGCGGCTACACCTTC
TRBV29-1	TRBJ2-2	TRBD1	once	CSVYGQVNTGELFF	TGCAGCGTTTACGGACAGGTTAACACCGGGGAGCTGTTTTTT
TRBV4-1	TRBJ1-5	.	once	CASCLNRRVNQPQHF	TGCGCCAGCTGCCTTAACAGGAGGGTAAATCAGCCCCAGCATTTT
TRBV5-4	TRBJ2-1	.	.	CASSLGRRGSYNEQFF	TGTGCCAGCAGCTTGGGTCGTAGGGGTTCCTACAATGAGCAGTTCTTC
TRBV6-1	TRBJ2-3	TRBD1	many	CASSPTGQTDTQYF	TGTGCCAGCAGTCCTACGGGACAGACAGATACGCAGTATTTT
TRBV29-1	TRBJ2-3	.	few	CSAQADAPTDTQYF	TGCAGCGCCCAAGCGGATGCCCCAACAGATACGCAGTATTTT
TRBV12-3/TRBV12-4	TRBJ2-3	TRBD2	many	CASTPGAGTSGGAPSTDTQYF	TGTGCCAGCACCCCCGGAGCGGGGACTAGCGGGGGGGCCCCGAGCACAGATACGCAGTATTTT
TRBV6-1	TRBJ1-1	.	few	CASSEIGQREAFF	TGTGCCAGCAGTGAAATTGGACAGCGTGAAGCTTTCTTT
TRBV6-4	TRBJ1-2	TRBD1	few	CASSRTGGASNGYTF	TGTGCCAGCAGTAGGACAGGGGGAGCTTCGAATGGCTACACCTTC
TRBV28	TRBJ1-5	.	many	CASSMSGIWQPQHF	TGTGCCAGCAGTATGTCGGGTATCTGGCAGCCCCAGCATTTT
TRBV12-5	TRBJ2-3	.	many	CASGLVPPGTDTQYF	TGTGCTAGTGGTTTGGTACCCCCGGGGACAGATACGCAGTATTTT
TRBV7-2	TRBJ2-7	.	.	CASSLVAGIYEQYF	TGTGCCAGCAGCTTAGTCGCGGGGATTTACGAGCAGTACTTC
TRBV20-1	TRBJ2-5	.	many	CSARLVETQYF	TGCAGTGCTAGGCTAGTGGAGACCCAGTACTTC
TRBV7-9	TRBJ2-3	TRBD2	.	CASSLRTSGGRDTQYF	TGTGCCAGCAGCTTGAGGACTAGCGGGGGGAGAGATACGCAGTATTTT
TRBV11-2	TRBJ1-1	.	many	CASSLRGSMNTEAFF	TGTGCCAGCAGCTTAAGGGGGAGCATGAACACTGAAGCTTTCTTT
TRBV11-2	TRBJ2-2	.	many	CASSSGVVMSPGELFF	TGTGCCAGCAGCTCAGGTGTCGTAATGTCCCCCGGGGAGCTGTTTTTT
TRBV2	TRBJ2-7	.	many	CASSDGYYEQYF	TGTGCCAGCAGTGACGGCTACTACGAGCAGTACTTC
TRBV6-2/TRBV6-3	TRBJ2-5	TRBD2	.	CASTKSGGREETQYF	TGTGCCAGCACCAAAAGCGGGGGGCGGGAAGAGACCCAGTACTTC
TRBV6-2/TRBV6-3	TRBJ2-7	.	few	CASNEDYYEQYF	TGTGCCAGCAACGAGGACTACTACGAGCAGTACTTC
TRBV29-1	TRBJ1-1	.	few	CSVEDRLVMNTEAFF	TGCAGCGTTGAAGACCGATTGGTAATGAACACTGAAGCTTTCTTT
TRBV5-6	TRBJ2-2	.	few	CASKLNGELFF	TGTGCCAGCAAACTGAACGGGGAGCTGTTTTTT
TRBV3-1	TRBJ1-4	.	few	CASSQAEWGGHNEKLFF	TGTGCCAGCAGCCAAGCAGAGTGGGGGGGGCATAATGAAAAACTGTTTTTT
TRBV5-5	TRBJ2-4	.	few	CASSLLGRDIQYF	TGTGCCAGCAGCTTGTTGGGACGAGACATTCAGTACTTC
TRBV30	TRBJ1-2	.	many	CAWTGHSSGYGYTF	TGTGCCTGGACCGGACACTCGTCGGGCTATGGCTACACCTTC
TRBV3-1	TRBJ2-2	.	few	CASSQAGIELFF	TGTGCCAGCAGCCAAGCCGGGATAGAGCTGTTTTTT
TRBV20-1	TRBJ1-5	.	few	CSARSAGNQPQHF	TGCAGTGCTAGATCGGCGGGGAATCAGCCCCAGCATTTT
TRBV2	TRBJ1-2	.	many	CASSGPSGIYGYTF	TGTGCCAGCAGTGGACCGTCCGGTATCTATGGCTACACCTTC
TRBV5-1	TRBJ1-2	.	.	CASSLGQRIYGYTF	TGCGCCAGCAGCTTGGGACAGCGGATTTATGGCTACACCTTC
TRBV11-2	TRBJ2-1	TRBD2	many	CASSSHWTSGGNEQFF	TGTGCCAGCAGCTCCCACTGGACTAGCGGGGGGAATGAGCAGTTCTTC
TRBV6-5	TRBJ2-6	.	few	CASSYWHSGANVLTF	TGTGCCAGCAGTTATTGGCACTCTGGGGCCAACGTCCTGACTTTC
TRBV12-5	TRBJ1-1	.	many	CASGLGRVSTEAFF	TGTGCTAGTGGTTTGGGCAGGGTGAGCACTGAAGCTTTCTTT